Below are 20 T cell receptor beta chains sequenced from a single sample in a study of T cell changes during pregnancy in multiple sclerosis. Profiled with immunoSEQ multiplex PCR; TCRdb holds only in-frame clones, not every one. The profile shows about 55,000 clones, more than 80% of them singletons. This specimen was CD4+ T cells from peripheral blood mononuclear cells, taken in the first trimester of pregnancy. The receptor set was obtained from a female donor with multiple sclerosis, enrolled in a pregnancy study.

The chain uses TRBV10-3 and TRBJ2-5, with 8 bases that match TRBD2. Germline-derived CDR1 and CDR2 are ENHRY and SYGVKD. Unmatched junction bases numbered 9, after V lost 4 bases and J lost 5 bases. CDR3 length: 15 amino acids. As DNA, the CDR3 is TGTGCCATCAGTGCTGGGCGGGAGGACCGGGAGACCCAGTACTTC. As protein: CAISAGREDRETQYF.

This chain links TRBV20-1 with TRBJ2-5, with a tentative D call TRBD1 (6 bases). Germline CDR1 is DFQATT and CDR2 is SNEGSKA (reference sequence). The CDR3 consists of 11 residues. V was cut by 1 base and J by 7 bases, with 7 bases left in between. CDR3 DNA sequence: TGCAGTGCTAGAGCAGGGGCGACCCAGTACTTC. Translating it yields CSARAGATQYF.

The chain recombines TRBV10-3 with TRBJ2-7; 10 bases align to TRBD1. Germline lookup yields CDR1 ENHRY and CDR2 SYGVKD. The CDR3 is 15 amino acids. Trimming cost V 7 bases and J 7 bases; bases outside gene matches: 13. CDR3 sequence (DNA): TGTGCCATCACCTCGAGACAGGGGGCGCCGGGGGAGCAGTACTTC. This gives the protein CAITSRQGAPGEQYF.

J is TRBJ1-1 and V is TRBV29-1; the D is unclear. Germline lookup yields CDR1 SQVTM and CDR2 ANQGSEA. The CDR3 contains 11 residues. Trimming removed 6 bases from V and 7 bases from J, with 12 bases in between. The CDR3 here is CSVTTTREAFF. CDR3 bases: TGCAGCGTGACAACCACACGTGAAGCTTTCTTT.

DNA of the CDR3: TGCGCCAGCAGCTGGACAGGGGGCGAGAGGTCACCCCTCCACTTT. Residues: CASSWTGGERSPLHF. The V call is TRBV5-1, the J call TRBJ1-6, with 11 bases fitting TRBD1. The V and J ends lost 3 bases and 10 bases, in that order; junction bases with no gene match: 6. CDR1 and CDR2 from the germline V gene are SGHRS and YFSETQ. CDR3 length: 15 amino acids.

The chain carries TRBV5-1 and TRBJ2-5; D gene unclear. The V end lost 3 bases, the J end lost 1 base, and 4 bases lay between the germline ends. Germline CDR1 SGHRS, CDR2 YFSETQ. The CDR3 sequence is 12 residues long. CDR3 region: CASSSGQETQYF. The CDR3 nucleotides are TGCGCCAGCAGCTCGGGCCAAGAGACCCAGTACTTC.

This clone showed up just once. The CDR3 loop reads CASSSSGLGGVETQYF. The CDR3 DNA reads TGTGCCAGCAGCTCCTCGGGACTAGGAGGGGTAGAGACCCAGTACTTC. The chain recombines TRBV13 with TRBJ2-5; TRBD2 agrees at 8 bases. CDR3 length equals 16 residues. The germline CDR1 and CDR2 sequences are PRHDT and FYEKMQ (reference sequence). The J segment lost 4 bases and the V segment lost 4 bases, leaving 11 bases of the junction unmatched.

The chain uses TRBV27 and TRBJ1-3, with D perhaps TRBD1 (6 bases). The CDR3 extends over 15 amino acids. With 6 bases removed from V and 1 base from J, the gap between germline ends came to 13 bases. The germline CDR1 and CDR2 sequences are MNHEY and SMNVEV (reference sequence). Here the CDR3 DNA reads TGTGCCAGCAGGAAAACAGGGCAATCTGGAAACACCATATATTTT. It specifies CASRKTGQSGNTIYF.

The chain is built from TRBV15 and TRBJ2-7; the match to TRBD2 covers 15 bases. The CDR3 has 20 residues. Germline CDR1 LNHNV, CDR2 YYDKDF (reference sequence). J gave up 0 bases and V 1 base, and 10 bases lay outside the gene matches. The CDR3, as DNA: TGTGCCACCAGCAGAGGCCCCGGACTAGCGGGAGGGAAAAGCTCCTACGAGCAGTACTTC. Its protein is CATSRGPGLAGGKSSYEQYF.

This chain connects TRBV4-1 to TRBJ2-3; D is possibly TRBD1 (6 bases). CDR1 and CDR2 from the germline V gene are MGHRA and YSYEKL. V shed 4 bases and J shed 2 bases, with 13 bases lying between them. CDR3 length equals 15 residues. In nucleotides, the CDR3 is TGCGCCAGCAGCCCACCGGACAGAAACACAGATACGCAGTATTTT. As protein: CASSPPDRNTDTQYF.

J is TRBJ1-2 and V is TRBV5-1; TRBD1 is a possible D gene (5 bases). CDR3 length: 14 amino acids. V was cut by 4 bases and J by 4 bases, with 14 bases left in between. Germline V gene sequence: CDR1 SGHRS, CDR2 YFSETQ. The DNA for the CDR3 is TGCGCCAGCAGCCCAGGTACACAGGTCTATGGCTACACCTTC. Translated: CASSPGTQVYGYTF.

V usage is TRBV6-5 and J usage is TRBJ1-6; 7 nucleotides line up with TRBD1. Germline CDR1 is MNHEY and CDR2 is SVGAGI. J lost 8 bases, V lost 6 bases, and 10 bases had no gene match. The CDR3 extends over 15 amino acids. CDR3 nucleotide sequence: TGTGCCAGCAGCCTACAGGGGCTCGTGTATTCACCCCTCCACTTT. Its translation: CASSLQGLVYSPLHF.

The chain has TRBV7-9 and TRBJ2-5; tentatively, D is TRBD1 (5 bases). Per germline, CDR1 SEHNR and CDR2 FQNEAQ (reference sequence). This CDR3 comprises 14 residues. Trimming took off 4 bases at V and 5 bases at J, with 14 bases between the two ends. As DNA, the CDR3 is TGTGCCAGCAGCTACACTGTGGGGCAGGAGACCCAGTACTTC. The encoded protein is CASSYTVGQETQYF.

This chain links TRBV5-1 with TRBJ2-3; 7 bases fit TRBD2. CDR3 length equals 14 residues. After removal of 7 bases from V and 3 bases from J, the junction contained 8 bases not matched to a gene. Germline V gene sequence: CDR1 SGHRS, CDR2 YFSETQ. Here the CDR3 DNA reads TGCGCCAGCGGGCGGACTAGTCGGACAGATACGCAGTATTTT. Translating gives CASGRTSRTDTQYF. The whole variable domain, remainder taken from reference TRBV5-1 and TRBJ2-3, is KAGVTQTPRYLIKTRGQQVTLSCSPISGHRSVSWYQQTPGQGLQFLFEYFSETQRNKGNFPGRFSGRQFSNSRSEMNVSTLELGDSALYLCASGRTSRTDTQYFGPGTRLTVL.

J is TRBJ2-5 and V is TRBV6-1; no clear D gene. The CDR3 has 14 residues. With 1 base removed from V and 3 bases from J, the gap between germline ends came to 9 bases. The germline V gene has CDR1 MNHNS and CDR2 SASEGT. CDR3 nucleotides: TGTGCCAGCAGTGAAGGTCGGAGAAAAGAGACCCAGTACTTC. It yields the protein CASSEGRRKETQYF.

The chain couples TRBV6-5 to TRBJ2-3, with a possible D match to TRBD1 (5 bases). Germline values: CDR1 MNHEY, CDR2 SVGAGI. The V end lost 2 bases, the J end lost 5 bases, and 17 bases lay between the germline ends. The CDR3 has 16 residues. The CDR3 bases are TGTGCCAGCAGTTACGGGGCTCCAGGGTTGGAAGATACGCAGTATTTT. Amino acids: CASSYGAPGLEDTQYF.

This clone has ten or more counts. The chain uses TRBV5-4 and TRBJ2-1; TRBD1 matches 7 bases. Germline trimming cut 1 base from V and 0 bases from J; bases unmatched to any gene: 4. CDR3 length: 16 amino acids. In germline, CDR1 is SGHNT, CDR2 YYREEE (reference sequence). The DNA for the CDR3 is TGTGCCAGCAGCTTGACGGGACAGAGCTCCTACAATGAGCAGTTCTTC. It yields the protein CASSLTGQSSYNEQFF.

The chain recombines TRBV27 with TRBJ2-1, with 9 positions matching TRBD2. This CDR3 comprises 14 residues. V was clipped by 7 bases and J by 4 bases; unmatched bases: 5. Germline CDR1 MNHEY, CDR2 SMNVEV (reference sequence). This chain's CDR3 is CASTGLAGYNEQFF. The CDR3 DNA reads TGTGCCAGCACGGGTCTAGCGGGGTACAATGAGCAGTTCTTC.

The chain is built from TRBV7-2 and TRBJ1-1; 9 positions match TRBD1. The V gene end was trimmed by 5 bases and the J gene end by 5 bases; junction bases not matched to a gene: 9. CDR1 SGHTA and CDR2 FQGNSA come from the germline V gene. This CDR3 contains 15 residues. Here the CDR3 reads CASSPTQGALTEAFF. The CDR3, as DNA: TGTGCCAGCAGCCCCACACAGGGGGCGCTTACTGAAGCTTTCTTT.

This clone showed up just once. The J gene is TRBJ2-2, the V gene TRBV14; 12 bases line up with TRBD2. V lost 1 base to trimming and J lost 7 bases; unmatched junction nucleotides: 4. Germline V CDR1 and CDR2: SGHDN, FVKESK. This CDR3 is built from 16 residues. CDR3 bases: TGTGCCAGCAGCCAAGGACTAGCGGGAGTCGTCGGGGAGCTGTTTTTT. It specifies CASSQGLAGVVGELFF.